The text below deals with one TCR beta chain. Germline V lookup: CDR1 SGHVS, CDR2 FQNEAQ. The CDR3 totals 15 residues. V was trimmed by 2 bases and J by 1 base, leaving 11 bases between them. Authors' analysis steps: Reference gene primers were amplified, and this amplification served to estimate nucleated cell counts. Profiled with immunoSEQ multiplex PCR; TCRdb holds only in-frame clones, not every one. V, J and clone size are taken as reported in that table, and D and trimming were inferred from the DNA itself. The sample carries about 180,000 clones, approximately 87% recorded once. The data belong to a study of blood T cell repertoires in COVID-19. In the study overall: COVID-19 samples from acute and convalescent phases originated in the United States, Italy and Spain. PBMCs, B-cell-depleted T cells, or T cells provided the cDNA or gDNA that made up the material.

This receptor was taken from a man between 65 and 85 years old with active or convalescent COVID-19. The V and J genes are TRBV7-8 and TRBJ1-1; TRBD1 might be the D (6 bases). Sequenced sample: peripheral blood. Here the CDR3 reads CASSLRGRGNTEAFF. Here the CDR3 DNA reads TGTGCCAGCAGCTTAAGAGGCAGGGGGAACACTGAAGCTTTCTTT.